These 16 T cell receptor beta chains came from one sample sequenced in a study of metastatic and nonmetastatic thyroid tumors. No patient received treatment before thyroid surgery. With MiXCR, TCRdb called clones anew from the PCR reads. The top ten clones hold roughly a sixth of a sample with 15,000 to 20,000 clones, 34% of them seen once. Sequencing used tumor tissue. The receptors originated from a female donor with papillary thyroid cancer or a benign thyroid nodule (not recorded which). Some clones in this sample may be carry-over from other donors' samples.

The chain combines TRBV15 with TRBJ2-3, with 9 bases lining up with TRBD2. The CDR3 covers 19 residues. From germline, CDR1 is LNHNV and CDR2 YYDKDF (reference sequence). Unmatched junction bases numbered 15, after V lost 0 bases and J lost 5 bases. As DNA, the CDR3 is TGTGCCACCAGCAGAGATAGGCGGGACGGCGGGGGGGCCGTAGATACGCAGTATTTT. Amino acids: CATSRDRRDGGGAVDTQYF. Combining the CDR3 with reference TRBV15 and TRBJ2-3 gives the whole variable domain DAMVIQNPRYQVTQFGKPVTLSCSQTLNHNVMYWYQQKSSQAPKLLFHYYDKDFNNEADTPDNFQSRRPNTSFCFLDIRSPGLGDTAMYLCATSRDRRDGGGAVDTQYFGPGTRLTVL.

In its sample, this clone ranks as medium-sized. The rearrangement links TRBV6-1 to TRBJ1-2, with 8 bases identical to TRBD1. The CDR3 runs to 13 residues. V dropped 7 bases and J dropped 12; count of bases not matched to a gene: 13. CDR1 and CDR2 from the germline V gene are MNHNS and SASEGT. CDR3 sequence (DNA): TGTGCCAGCAACCCAGGACAGGGAAGAGGCCACACCTTC. This gives the protein CASNPGQGRGHTF.

This clone was seen repeatedly, ten times or more. The DNA of the CDR3 is TGCGCCAGCAGCTCCCCCCCCGTTCGCGAGCAGTACTTC. This gives the protein CASSSPPVREQYF. V is TRBV5-1 and J is TRBJ2-7; no reliable D call. With 3 bases removed from V and 6 bases from J, the gap between germline ends came to 13 bases. CDR3 length equals 13 residues. Germline CDR1 reads SGHRS; CDR2 reads YFSETQ.

The chain couples TRBV5-1 to TRBJ2-7, with 7 bases that match TRBD1. Germline V CDR1 and CDR2: SGHRS, YFSETQ. The length of the CDR3 is 15 residues. With V trimmed by 4 bases and J by 12 bases, 19 bases remained unmatched. Written as DNA, the CDR3 is TGCGCCAGCAGCCACTCTGGGACAGATACCGACAGGTGGTACTTC. Translated, it gives CASSHSGTDTDRWYF.

This clone was observed at least ten times. DNA of the CDR3: TGTGCCAGCAGCTTAGCGGGCGCGGGTCTCCAAGAGACCCAGTACTTC. Protein: CASSLAGAGLQETQYF. V and J are TRBV7-2 and TRBJ2-5; weak D call: TRBD2 (5 bases). Germline CDR1 reads SGHTA; CDR2 reads FQGNSA. With 0 bases removed from V and 1 base from J, the gap between germline ends came to 12 bases. The CDR3 spans 16 residues.

This clone is large by share. V gene TRBV20-1 combines with J gene TRBJ1-2, with 7 bases that match TRBD1. This CDR3 has 11 residues. Germline V CDR1 and CDR2: DFQATT, SNEGSKA (reference sequence). V lost 3 bases to trimming and J lost 6 bases; unmatched junction nucleotides: 1. The DNA for the CDR3 is TGCAGTGCTAGGACAGGGAATGGCTACACCTTC. It yields the protein CSARTGNGYTF.

This clone is classed as medium-sized. The chain employs TRBV19 and TRBJ1-5; 12 bases agree with TRBD1. The junction had 8 bases not matched to a gene; V was cut back by 10 bases and J by 7 bases. Germline V gene sequence: CDR1 LNHDA, CDR2 SQIVND (reference sequence). The CDR3 is made up of 14 amino acids. CDR3 sequence reads: CATRDRGRRQPQHF. The DNA of the CDR3 is TGTGCCACCCGGGACAGGGGGCGTCGACAGCCCCAGCATTTT. Full variable domain (outside the CDR3, taken from reference TRBV19 and TRBJ1-5): DGGITQSPKYLFRKEGQNVTLSCEQNLNHDAMYWYRQDPGQGLRLIYYSQIVNDFQKGDIAEGYSVSREKKESFPLTVTSAQKNPTAFYLCATRDRGRRQPQHFGDGTRLSIL.

The chain is built from TRBV7-9 and TRBJ1-2; D remains ambiguous. Per germline, CDR1 SEHNR and CDR2 FQNEAQ (reference sequence). V was shortened by 1 base and J by 1 base, with 10 bases between the two germline ends. There are 15 residues in the CDR3. CDR3 in DNA: TGTGCCAGCAGCTTAGAGTCCAGATTTAACTATGGCTACACCTTC. Translation gives CASSLESRFNYGYTF.

This clone was observed once. The chain links TRBV3-1 to TRBJ2-7; D could derive from TRBD1 or TRBD2 (5 bases each). V lost 4 bases, J lost 2 bases, and 15 bases lay in between. There are 15 residues in the CDR3. CDR1 LGHDT and CDR2 YNNKEL come from the germline V gene (reference sequence). The CDR3 spells CASSPVPQGPYEQYF. In DNA form, the CDR3 reads TGTGCCAGCAGCCCTGTTCCTCAGGGACCCTACGAGCAGTACTTC.

V is TRBV18 and J is TRBJ2-7; D ambiguous. Trimming cost V 2 bases and J 4 bases, with 6 bases left between them. In germline, CDR1 is KGHSH, CDR2 LQKENI. The CDR3 length is 12 residues. Here the CDR3 DNA reads TGTGCCAGCTCACCAGAGGCGTACGAGCAGTACTTC. As protein: CASSPEAYEQYF.

This chain uses TRBV6-1 with TRBJ1-5; no clear D. Germline CDR1 reads MNHNS; CDR2 reads SASEGT. Trimming took off 2 bases at V and 0 bases at J, with 8 bases between the two ends. This CDR3 region has 15 residues. The CDR3 bases are TGTGCCAGCAGTGAAAACGGGTATAGCAATCAGCCCCAGCATTTT. As protein: CASSENGYSNQPQHF.

This clone has ten or more counts. The rearrangement uses TRBV5-5 and TRBJ1-1; possibly TRBD1 for D (5 bases). Germline V gene lookup returns CDR1 SGHKS and CDR2 YYEKEE (reference sequence). V was clipped by 2 bases and J by 4 bases, with 9 bases between them. This CDR3 region has 13 residues. CDR3 sequence (DNA): TGTGCCAGCAGCTTCACGGGGGTCACTGAAGCTTTCTTT. Its translation: CASSFTGVTEAFF.

In this sample, this clone turned up many times. The chain couples TRBV19 to TRBJ2-1; 15 bases map to TRBD2. The CDR3 runs 14 residues. V shed 8 bases, J shed 7 bases, and the junction held 3 bases outside the gene matches. The germline V gene encodes CDR1 LNHDA and CDR2 SQIVND (reference sequence). The CDR3 nucleotides read TGTGCCAGTGGACTAGCGGGAGGGCGGAATGAGCAGTTCTTC. It encodes CASGLAGGRNEQFF.

This clone was detected many times. The chain uses TRBV27 and TRBJ1-2; TRBD1 agrees at 9 bases. Trimming at V came to 6 bases and at J to 7 bases, leaving 12 bases not matched to a gene. Germline V gene sequence: CDR1 MNHEY, CDR2 SMNVEV (reference sequence). The CDR3 is 15 amino acids. The DNA of the CDR3 is TGTGCCAGCAGGGGAGGGGGACAGGGCAGGGGTGGCTACACCTTC. Protein product: CASRGGGQGRGGYTF.

The chain carries TRBV4-1 and TRBJ2-7, with TRBD2 matching 9 bases. The CDR3 is 16 amino acids. Germline CDR1 reads MGHRA; CDR2 reads YSYEKL. V trimming: 3 bases; J trimming: 3 bases; junction bases outside the gene matches: 9. The CDR3 DNA reads as TGCGCCAGCAGCCATCGTAGCGGGAGTCCCTACTACGAGCAGTACTTC. This translates into CASSHRSGSPYYEQYF.

This chain uses TRBV24-1 with TRBJ2-3, with TRBD2 matching 7 bases. Germline CDR1 KGHDR, CDR2 SFDVKD. V lost 0 bases, J lost 2 bases, and 10 bases stayed unmatched. CDR3 length: 18 residues. CDR3 amino acids: CATSDLREAGLNTDTQYF. For the CDR3, the DNA is TGTGCCACCAGTGATTTGCGGGAGGCGGGACTGAACACAGATACGCAGTATTTT.